The clone carrying this TCR beta chain was seen a handful of times. The antigen is unknown. This record comes from a study of T cell repertoires in cytomegalovirus infection. Study summary: Carrying CMV and the relevant HLA type showed in public TCR beta signatures.

Study conclusions and caveats: HLA-C-restricted, CMV-specific TCR beta clonotypes were dominant ex vivo.

TCRdb processed the reads anew with MiXCR; each CDR3 protein has one entry. The table includes about 300,000 distinct CDR3 sequences, around 10% detected once. The sequence was obtained from a human donor in good health (CMV status not recorded). Some clones in this sample may be carry-over from other donors' samples. The material sequenced was PBMCs.

CDR3: CASSLGGQEETQYF. In DNA, the CDR3 is TGTGCCAGCAGTTTAGGTGGACAAGAAGAGACCCAGTACTTC. The V gene is TRBV28, the J gene TRBJ2-5; possible D gene TRBD1, 5 bases. CDR1 is MDHEN, CDR2 SYDVKM, per germline. The CDR3 contains 14 residues. V was shortened by 2 bases and J by 3 bases, with 10 bases between the two germline ends.